This entry features one TCR beta chain sequence. The antigen is undetermined. Original data processing: ImmunoSEQ sequences covered only the junction and lacked quality scores; filtering therefore differed. Measured with immunoSEQ multiplex PCR; TCRdb has only the in-frame clones, and not every one. The V and J calls and clone size were taken over from that table, and D and trimming were inferred from the DNA. The sample records about 680,000 clones, about 78% being singletons. The data originate from a study of shared clonotypes between healthy human individuals. About the research overall: Per donor, three plates held CD4 naive cells, three held CD4 memory, two held CD8 naive and one held CD8 memory.

V was pared by 6 bases and J by 4 bases, with 7 bases of the junction left unmatched. Germline V gives CDR1 SNHLY, CDR2 FYNNEI. The CDR3 has 15 residues. General study points: Clonotypes not shared had lower generation probabilities than those common to all four donors.

This receptor was identified in a woman in her twenties or thirties in good health. This chain links TRBV2 with TRBJ2-3; 10 bases are a match to TRBD2. Sequencing was performed on memory CD4+ T cells sorted from blood. This sample's subset: CD45RA-negative fraction. As DNA, the CDR3 is TGTGCCAGCAGCACTAGCGGGAAACGCGCAGATACGCAGTATTTT. It specifies CASSTSGKRADTQYF.